What follows are 23 T cell receptor beta chains derived from one specimen sequenced in a study of cytomegalovirus exposure and HLA in healthy donors. This PCR relied on a set of 60 Vbeta primers and 13 Jbeta primers. Assay: immunoSEQ multiplex PCR; the TCRdb copy retains only in-frame clones and omits some. The sample holds roughly 88,000 clones. Input material: PBMCs. Receptors were obtained from a man aged 45-65 years in good health and CMV-seropositive.

The chain recombines TRBV19 with TRBJ2-5, with TRBD2 identical over 10 bases. Unmatched junction bases numbered 8, after V lost 8 bases and J lost 5 bases. The CDR3 is 14 residues long. The germline V gene has CDR1 LNHDA and CDR2 SQIVND (reference sequence). The CDR3 region has the DNA TGTGCCAGTGGGAGCGGGAGGGCCGGGGAGACCCAGTACTTC. Its protein product is CASGSGRAGETQYF.

The V gene is TRBV7-3, the J gene TRBJ2-7, with 9 positions matching TRBD2. Germline V gene sequence: CDR1 SGHTA, CDR2 FQGTGA. The CDR3 is 17 amino acids. After removal of 5 bases from V and 0 bases from J, the junction contained 11 bases not matched to a gene. DNA for the CDR3: TGTGCCAGCAGCCCCGGGGGGACTAGCTCGGGCTCCTACGAGCAGTACTTC. Its protein product is CASSPGGTSSGSYEQYF.

The chain uses TRBV10-3 and TRBJ2-7; TRBD2 agrees at 7 bases. The CDR3 is 15 residues long. The germline V gene encodes CDR1 ENHRY and CDR2 SYGVKD. J was trimmed by 4 bases and V by 1 base; bases with no gene match: 7. The CDR3 protein is CAISELAGVTYEQYF. The CDR3 DNA is TGTGCCATCAGTGAGTTAGCGGGCGTCACTTACGAGCAGTACTTC.

This chain links TRBV7-9 with TRBJ2-6, with 7 bases fitting TRBD2. The germline V gene encodes CDR1 SEHNR and CDR2 FQNEAQ (reference sequence). J lost 4 bases, V lost 0 bases, and 3 bases had no gene match. The CDR3 covers 16 residues. The CDR3 loop is CASSLAGGQGANVLTF. DNA for the CDR3: TGTGCCAGCAGCTTAGCGGGAGGGCAAGGGGCCAACGTCCTGACTTTC.

V is TRBV7-2 and J is TRBJ1-5; no reliable D call. Trimming removed 0 bases at V and 0 bases at J, with 6 bases between. This CDR3 contains 15 residues. Per the germline V gene, CDR1 is SGHTA and CDR2 is FQGNSA. CDR3 amino acids: CASSLAPSSNQPQHF. The CDR3 nucleotides are TGTGCCAGCAGCTTAGCCCCATCTAGCAATCAGCCCCAGCATTTT.

The V and J genes are TRBV28 and TRBJ2-5, with TRBD1 matching over 8 bases. CDR1 is MDHEN and CDR2 is SYDVKM in the germline V gene. The J segment lost 7 bases and the V segment lost 4 bases, leaving 5 bases of the junction unmatched. This CDR3 has 13 amino acids. CDR3 nucleotide sequence: TGTGCCAGCAGTTCTGGACAGGGATGGACCCAGTACTTC. Translated: CASSSGQGWTQYF.

J is TRBJ1-5 and V is TRBV7-8, with a weak D call TRBD1 (6 bases). The CDR3 spans 18 residues. CDR1 is SGHVS, CDR2 FQNEAQ, per germline. V was clipped by 0 bases and J by 0 bases, with 15 bases between them. CDR3 residues: CASSLALQGWPSNQPQHF. Here the CDR3 DNA reads TGTGCCAGCAGCTTAGCCTTACAGGGCTGGCCTAGCAATCAGCCCCAGCATTTT.

The V call is TRBV19, the J call TRBJ2-7; D is uncertain. In germline, CDR1 is LNHDA, CDR2 SQIVND (reference sequence). This CDR3 is built from 14 residues. V lost 4 bases and J lost 3, with 13 bases in between. The chain's CDR3 is CASSTGSGFYEQYF. CDR3 DNA: TGTGCCAGTAGTACTGGTTCCGGGTTCTACGAGCAGTACTTC.

The J gene is TRBJ2-5, the V gene TRBV21-1; the table calls TRBD2, which could not be checked here. TRBV21-1 is a pseudogene. The CDR3 is 18 residues long. The CDR3 DNA is TGTGCCAGCAGCAAATGGGGGAGGCTAGCATCTGTGGGAGAGACCCAGTACTTC. Residues: CASSKWGRLASVGETQYF.

CDR3 protein: CASSVDRVGNTIYF. The DNA of the CDR3 is TGTGCCAGCAGCGTCGACAGGGTAGGAAACACCATATATTTT. V usage is TRBV9 and J usage is TRBJ1-3, with 7 bases fitting TRBD1. Germline assignment: CDR1 SGDLS and CDR2 YYNGEE. The CDR3 extends over 14 amino acids. With 2 bases clipped from V and 4 bases from J, the junction kept 3 bases outside the gene matches.

This chain connects TRBV6-5 to TRBJ2-5, with D tentatively TRBD2 (5 bases). Germline CDR1 and CDR2: MNHEY and SVGAGI. There are 15 residues in the CDR3. V was clipped by 2 bases and J by 0 bases, with 10 bases between them. This CDR3 is CASSYGGANQETQYF. For the CDR3, the DNA is TGTGCCAGCAGTTACGGAGGAGCCAACCAAGAGACCCAGTACTTC.

The chain has TRBV4-2 and TRBJ1-3, with D perhaps TRBD1 (6 bases). Deletions cut 3 bases from V and 0 bases from J, with 6 bases between. CDR1 and CDR2 (germline): LGHNA, YNFKEQ. The CDR3 runs 14 residues. CDR3 in DNA: TGTGCCAGCAGCCAGGGGGCCTCTGGAAACACCATATATTTT. Protein: CASSQGASGNTIYF.

The chain employs TRBV28 and TRBJ1-1, with D unresolved. Germline values: CDR1 MDHEN, CDR2 SYDVKM. V lost 5 bases to trimming and J lost 0 bases, with 7 bases between them. This CDR3 comprises 13 residues. CDR3 nucleotides: TGTGCCAGCAGTCGTAGAATGAACACTGAAGCTTTCTTT. Translated, it gives CASSRRMNTEAFF.

J is TRBJ1-2 and V is TRBV6-1, with TRBD1 matching 12 bases. The J segment lost 7 bases and the V segment lost 10 bases, leaving 7 bases of the junction unmatched. CDR3 size: 13 residues. Germline V gives CDR1 MNHNS, CDR2 SASEGT. The CDR3 bases are TGTGCCACCGCGGGACAGGGGGCATTTGGCTACACCTTC. This gives the protein CATAGQGAFGYTF.

This chain connects TRBV19 to TRBJ1-5; 10 positions agree with TRBD1. CDR1 and CDR2 from the germline V gene are LNHDA and SQIVND (reference sequence). Trimming took 7 bases from V and 2 from J; bases not matched to a gene: 5. The CDR3 covers 15 residues. The CDR3 is CASTLDRGGNQPQHF. The CDR3, as DNA: TGTGCCAGTACTTTGGACAGGGGGGGCAATCAGCCCCAGCATTTT.

The CDR3 loop is CASSPLGAGGNTGELFF. As DNA, the CDR3 is TGCGCCAGCAGCCCCCTAGGGGCAGGGGGAAACACCGGGGAGCTGTTTTTT. The genes are TRBV4-3 and TRBJ2-2; 7 bases agree with TRBD1. CDR3 size: 17 residues. The trim removed 4 bases at V and 2 bases at J, leaving 10 bases unmatched. CDR1 LGHNA and CDR2 YSLEER come from the germline V gene.

The gene calls are TRBV18 and TRBJ1-1; D call uncertain. In germline, CDR1 is KGHSH, CDR2 LQKENI. V shed 0 bases and J shed 1 base, with 6 bases lying between them. This CDR3 has 14 amino acids. CDR3 amino acids: CASSPPRGNTEAFF. Written as DNA, the CDR3 is TGTGCCAGCTCACCACCGCGAGGGAACACTGAAGCTTTCTTT.

CDR3 DNA sequence: TGTGCCAGCAGCTTGCTAGTCGGGAGCGGGGCCACAGATACGCAGTATTTT. Amino acid sequence: CASSLLVGSGATDTQYF. The genes are TRBV11-3 and TRBJ2-3; TRBD2 matches 7 bases. The trim removed 3 bases at V and 2 bases at J, leaving 11 bases unmatched. CDR1 SGHNT and CDR2 YENEEA come from the germline V gene. The CDR3 spans 17 residues.

This chain connects TRBV7-9 to TRBJ1-5; 10 bases match TRBD1. This CDR3 spans 13 amino acids. From germline, CDR1 is SEHNR and CDR2 FQNEAQ (reference sequence). V dropped 6 bases and J dropped 5; count of bases not matched to a gene: 1. The CDR3 coding sequence is TGTGCCAGCAGGGGGACAGGGGATCAGCCCCAGCATTTT. This sequence encodes CASRGTGDQPQHF.

The chain joins TRBV5-4 to TRBJ2-1, with D possibly being TRBD2 (6 bases). This CDR3 spans 16 amino acids. V lost 2 bases and J 0 bases, leaving 12 bases between the germline ends. From germline, CDR1 is SGHNT and CDR2 YYREEE (reference sequence). CDR3 sequence: CASSFGGTSSYNEQFF. The CDR3 region has the DNA TGTGCCAGCAGCTTTGGCGGGACGAGCTCCTACAATGAGCAGTTCTTC.

The chain carries TRBV28 and TRBJ1-2; 8 positions agree with TRBD1. Trimming cost V 5 bases and J 7 bases; bases outside gene matches: 6. The CDR3 length is 13 residues. Germline CDR1 is MDHEN and CDR2 is SYDVKM. The DNA for the CDR3 is TGTGCCAGCAGTGACGGACAGGGCAGTGGCTACACCTTC. Residues: CASSDGQGSGYTF.

The chain joins TRBV4-3 to TRBJ1-4; tentatively, D is TRBD1 (5 bases). Germline CDR1 is LGHNA and CDR2 is YSLEER. The CDR3 covers 14 residues. Trimming took 4 bases from V and 8 from J, leaving 14 bases between them. CDR3 residues: CASSPRQLGEKLFF. In DNA form, the CDR3 reads TGCGCCAGCAGCCCCCGACAGCTCGGGGAAAAACTGTTTTTT.

The chain joins TRBV18 to TRBJ2-7; 9 bases fit TRBD2. The V gene end was trimmed by 3 bases and the J gene end by 5 bases; junction bases not matched to a gene: 8. This CDR3 is built from 15 residues. Germline lookup yields CDR1 KGHSH and CDR2 LQKENI. CDR3 coding DNA: TGTGCCAGCTCACCCGGGACTAGCTCTACCCACGAGCAGTACTTC. Protein product: CASSPGTSSTHEQYF.